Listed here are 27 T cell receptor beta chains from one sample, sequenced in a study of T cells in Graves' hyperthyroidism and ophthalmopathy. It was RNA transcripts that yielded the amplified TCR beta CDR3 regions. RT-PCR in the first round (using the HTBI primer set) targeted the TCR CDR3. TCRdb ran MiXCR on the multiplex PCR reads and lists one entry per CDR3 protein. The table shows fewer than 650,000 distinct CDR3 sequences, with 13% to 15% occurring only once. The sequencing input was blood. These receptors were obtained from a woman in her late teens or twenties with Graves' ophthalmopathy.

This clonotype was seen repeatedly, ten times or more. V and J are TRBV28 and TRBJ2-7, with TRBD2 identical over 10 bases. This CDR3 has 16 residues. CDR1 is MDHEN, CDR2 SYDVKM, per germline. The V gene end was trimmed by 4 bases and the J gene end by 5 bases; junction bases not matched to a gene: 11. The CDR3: CASSSPSGSSLDEQYF. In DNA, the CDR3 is TGTGCCAGCAGTTCCCCTAGCGGGAGTAGTTTAGACGAGCAGTACTTC.

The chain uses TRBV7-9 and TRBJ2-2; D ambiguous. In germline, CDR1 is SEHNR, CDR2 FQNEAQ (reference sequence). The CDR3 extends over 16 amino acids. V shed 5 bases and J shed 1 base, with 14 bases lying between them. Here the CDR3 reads CASSPIRSVNTGELFF. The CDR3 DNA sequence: TGTGCCAGCAGCCCAATTAGGAGTGTGAACACCGGGGAGCTGTTTTTT. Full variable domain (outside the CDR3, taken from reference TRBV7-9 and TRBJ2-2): DTGVSQNPRHKITKRGQNVTFRCDPISEHNRLYWYRQTLGQGPEFLTYFQNEAQLEKSRLLSDRFSAERPKGSFSTLEIQRTEQGDSAMYLCASSPIRSVNTGELFFGEGSRLTVL.

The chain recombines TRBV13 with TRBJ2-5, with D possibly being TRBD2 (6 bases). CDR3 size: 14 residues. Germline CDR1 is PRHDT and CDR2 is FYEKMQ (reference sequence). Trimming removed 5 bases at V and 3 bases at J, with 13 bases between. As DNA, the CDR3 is TGTGCCAGCAGCCACGGGACTTTAGAAGAGACCCAGTACTTC. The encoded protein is CASSHGTLEETQYF.

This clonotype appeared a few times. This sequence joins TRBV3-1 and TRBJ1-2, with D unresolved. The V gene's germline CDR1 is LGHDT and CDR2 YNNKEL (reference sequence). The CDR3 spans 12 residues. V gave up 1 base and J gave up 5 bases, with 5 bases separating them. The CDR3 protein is CASSQVGYGYTF. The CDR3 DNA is TGTGCCAGCAGCCAAGTGGGGTATGGCTACACCTTC.

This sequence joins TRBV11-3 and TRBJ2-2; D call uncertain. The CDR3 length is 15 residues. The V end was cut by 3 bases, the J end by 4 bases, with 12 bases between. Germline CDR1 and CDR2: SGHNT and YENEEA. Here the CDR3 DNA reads TGTGCCAGCAGCTTGACGGTTGAGGTCACCGGGGAGCTGTTTTTT. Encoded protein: CASSLTVEVTGELFF. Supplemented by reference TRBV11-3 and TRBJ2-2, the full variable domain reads EAGVVQSPRYKIIEKKQPVAFWCNPISGHNTLYWYLQNLGQGPELLIRYENEEAVDDSQLPKDRFSAERLKGVDSTLKIQPAELGDSAVYLCASSLTVEVTGELFFGEGSRLTVL.

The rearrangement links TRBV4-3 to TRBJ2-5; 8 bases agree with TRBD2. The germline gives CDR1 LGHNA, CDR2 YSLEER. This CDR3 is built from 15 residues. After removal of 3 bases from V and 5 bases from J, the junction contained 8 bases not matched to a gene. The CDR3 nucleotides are TGCGCCAGCAGCCAGGCGCGGGGGGCCGGGGAGACCCAGTACTTC. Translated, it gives CASSQARGAGETQYF.

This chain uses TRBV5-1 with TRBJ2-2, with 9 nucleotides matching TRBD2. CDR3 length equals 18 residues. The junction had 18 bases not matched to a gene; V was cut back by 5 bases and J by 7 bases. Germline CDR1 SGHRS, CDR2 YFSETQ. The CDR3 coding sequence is TGCGCCAGCAGACCTGGAGGTGTGATAGCGGGAGTCTACGGGGAGCTGTTTTTT. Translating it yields CASRPGGVIAGVYGELFF.

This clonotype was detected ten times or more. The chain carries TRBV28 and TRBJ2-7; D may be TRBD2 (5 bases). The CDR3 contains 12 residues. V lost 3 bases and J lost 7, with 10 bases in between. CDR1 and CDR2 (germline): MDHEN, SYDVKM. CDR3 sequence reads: CASSFGIAEQYF. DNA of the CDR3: TGTGCCAGCAGTTTTGGGATAGCGGAGCAGTACTTC. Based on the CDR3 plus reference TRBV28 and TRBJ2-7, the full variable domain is DVKVTQSSRYLVKRTGEKVFLECVQDMDHENMFWYRQDPGLGLRLIYFSYDVKMKEKGDIPEGYSVSREKKERFSLILESASTNQTSMYLCASSFGIAEQYFGPGTRLTVT.

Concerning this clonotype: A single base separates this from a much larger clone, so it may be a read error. The DNA of the CDR3 is TGTGCTAGTGGTTTGTCAGGGTTCAGCTCTGGGGCCAACGTCCCGACTTTC. Translating it yields CASGLSGFSSGANVPTF. The V and J genes are TRBV12-5 and TRBJ2-6; possibly TRBD1 for D (5 bases). The germline V gene has CDR1 LGHNT and CDR2 FRNRAP. CDR3 length: 17 residues.

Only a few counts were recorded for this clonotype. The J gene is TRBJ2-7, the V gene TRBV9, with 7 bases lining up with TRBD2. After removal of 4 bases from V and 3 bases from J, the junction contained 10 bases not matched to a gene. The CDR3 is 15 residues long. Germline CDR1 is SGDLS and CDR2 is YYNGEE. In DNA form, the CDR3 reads TGTGCCAGCAGCCCAAATGGGGCTAGCGGCTACGAGCAGTACTTC. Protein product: CASSPNGASGYEQYF.

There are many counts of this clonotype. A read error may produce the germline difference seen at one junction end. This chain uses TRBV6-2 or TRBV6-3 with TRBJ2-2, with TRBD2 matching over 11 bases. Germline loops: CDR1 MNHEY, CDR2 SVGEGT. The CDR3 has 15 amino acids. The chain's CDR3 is CACSGLAGGIGELFF. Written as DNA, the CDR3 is TGTGCCTGCAGCGGGCTAGCGGGAGGAATCGGGGAGCTGTTTTTT.

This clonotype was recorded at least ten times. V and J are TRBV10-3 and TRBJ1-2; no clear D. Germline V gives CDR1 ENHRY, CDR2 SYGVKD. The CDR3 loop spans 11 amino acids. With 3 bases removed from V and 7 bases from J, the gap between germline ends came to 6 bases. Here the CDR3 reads CAISEGGGYTF. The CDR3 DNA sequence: TGTGCCATCAGTGAAGGCGGTGGCTACACCTTC.

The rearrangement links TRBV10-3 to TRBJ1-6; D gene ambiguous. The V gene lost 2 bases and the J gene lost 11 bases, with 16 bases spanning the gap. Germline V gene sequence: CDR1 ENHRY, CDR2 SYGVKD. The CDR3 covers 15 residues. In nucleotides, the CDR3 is TGTGCCATCAGTGAGGGCAGGTCGATACCCACACCCCTCCACTTT. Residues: CAISEGRSIPTPLHF.

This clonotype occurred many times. The chain's CDR3 is CAWSTSSNQPQHF. CDR3 in DNA: TGTGCCTGGAGTACGTCTAGCAATCAGCCCCAGCATTTT. This rearrangement joins TRBV30 to TRBJ1-5, with D uncertain. Germline-derived CDR1 and CDR2 are GTSNPN and SVGIG (reference sequence). V lost 2 bases to trimming and J lost 0 bases, with 5 bases between them. The CDR3 contains 13 residues.

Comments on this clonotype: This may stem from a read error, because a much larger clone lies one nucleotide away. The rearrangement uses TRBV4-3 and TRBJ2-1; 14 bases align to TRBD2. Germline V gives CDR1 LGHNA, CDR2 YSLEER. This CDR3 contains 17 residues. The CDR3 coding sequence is TGCACCAGCAGCCGAGGACTAGCGGGAGGTTCAGCGCATGAGCAGTTCTTC. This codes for CTSSRGLAGGSAHEQFF.

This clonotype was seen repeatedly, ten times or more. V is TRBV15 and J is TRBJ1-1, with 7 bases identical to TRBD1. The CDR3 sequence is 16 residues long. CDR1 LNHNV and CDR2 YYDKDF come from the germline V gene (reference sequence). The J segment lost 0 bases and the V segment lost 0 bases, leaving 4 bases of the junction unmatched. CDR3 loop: CATSRDGGQMNTEAFF. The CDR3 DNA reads TGTGCCACCAGCAGAGATGGGGGACAGATGAACACTGAAGCTTTCTTT. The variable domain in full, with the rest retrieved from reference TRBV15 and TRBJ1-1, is DAMVIQNPRYQVTQFGKPVTLSCSQTLNHNVMYWYQQKSSQAPKLLFHYYDKDFNNEADTPDNFQSRRPNTSFCFLDIRSPGLGDTAMYLCATSRDGGQMNTEAFFGQGTRLTVV.

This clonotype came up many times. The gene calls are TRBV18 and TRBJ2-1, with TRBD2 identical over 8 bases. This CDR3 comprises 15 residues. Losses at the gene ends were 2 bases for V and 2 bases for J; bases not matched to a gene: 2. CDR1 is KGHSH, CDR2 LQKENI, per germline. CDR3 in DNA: TGTGCCAGCTCACCAGTACTAGCGGCCTACAATGAGCAGTTCTTC. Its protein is CASSPVLAAYNEQFF.

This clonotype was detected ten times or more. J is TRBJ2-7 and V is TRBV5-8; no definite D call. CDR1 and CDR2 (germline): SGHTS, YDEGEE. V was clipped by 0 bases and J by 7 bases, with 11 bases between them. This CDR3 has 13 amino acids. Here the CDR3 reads CASSLGVLWEQYF. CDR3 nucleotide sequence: TGTGCCAGCAGCTTGGGGGTCCTTTGGGAGCAGTACTTC.

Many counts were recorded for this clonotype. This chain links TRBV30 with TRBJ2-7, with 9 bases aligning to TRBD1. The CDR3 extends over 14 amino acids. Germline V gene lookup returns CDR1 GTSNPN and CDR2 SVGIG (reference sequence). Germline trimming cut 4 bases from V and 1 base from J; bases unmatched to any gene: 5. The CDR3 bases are TGTGCCTGGAAATTCGGGACAGGGTCCTACGAGCAGTACTTC. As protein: CAWKFGTGSYEQYF.

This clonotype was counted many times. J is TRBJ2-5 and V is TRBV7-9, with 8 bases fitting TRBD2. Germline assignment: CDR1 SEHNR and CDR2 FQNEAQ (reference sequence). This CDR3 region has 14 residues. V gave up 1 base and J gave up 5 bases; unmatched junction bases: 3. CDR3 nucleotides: TGTGCCAGCAGCTTAGGAGCGGGAGAGGAGACCCAGTACTTC. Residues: CASSLGAGEETQYF.

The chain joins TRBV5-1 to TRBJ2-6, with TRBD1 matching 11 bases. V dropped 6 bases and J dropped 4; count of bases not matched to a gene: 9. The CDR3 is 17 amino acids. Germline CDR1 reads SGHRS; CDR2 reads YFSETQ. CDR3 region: CASTTGQGANGANVLTF. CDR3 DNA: TGCGCCAGCACTACTGGACAGGGGGCTAACGGGGCCAACGTCCTGACTTTC.

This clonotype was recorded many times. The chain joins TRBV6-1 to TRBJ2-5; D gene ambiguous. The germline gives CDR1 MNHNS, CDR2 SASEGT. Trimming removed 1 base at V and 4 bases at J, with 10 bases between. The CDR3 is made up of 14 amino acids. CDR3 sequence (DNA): TGTGCCAGCAGTGAAGGGGTGTGGCGAGAGACCCAGTACTTC. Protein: CASSEGVWRETQYF.

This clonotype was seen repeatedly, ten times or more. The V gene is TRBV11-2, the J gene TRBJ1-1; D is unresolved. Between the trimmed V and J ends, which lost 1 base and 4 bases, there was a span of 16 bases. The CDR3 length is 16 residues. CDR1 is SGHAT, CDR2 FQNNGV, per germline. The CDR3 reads CASSLVGGSWTTEAFF. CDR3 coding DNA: TGTGCCAGCAGCTTAGTTGGTGGCAGCTGGACCACTGAAGCTTTCTTT.

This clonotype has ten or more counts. CDR3 protein: CAIRDSLRDRNGEAFF. CDR3 bases: TGTGCCATCAGGGACAGCTTACGGGACAGGAATGGAGAAGCTTTCTTT. V and J are TRBV10-3 and TRBJ1-1; TRBD1 matches 8 bases. CDR3 length: 16 amino acids. Germline V lookup: CDR1 ENHRY, CDR2 SYGVKD. Unmatched junction bases numbered 17, after V lost 6 bases and J lost 8 bases.

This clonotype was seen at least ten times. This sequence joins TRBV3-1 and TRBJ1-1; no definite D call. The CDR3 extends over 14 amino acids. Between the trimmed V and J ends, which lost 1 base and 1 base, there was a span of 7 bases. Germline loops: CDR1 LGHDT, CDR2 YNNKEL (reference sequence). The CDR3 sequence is CASSQVIRNTEAFF. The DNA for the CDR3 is TGTGCCAGCAGCCAAGTCATCCGGAACACTGAAGCTTTCTTT. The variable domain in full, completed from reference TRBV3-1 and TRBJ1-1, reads DTAVSQTPKYLVTQMGNDKSIKCEQNLGHDTMYWYKQDSKKFLKIMFSYNNKELIINETVPNRFSPKSPDKAHLNLHINSLELGDSAVYFCASSQVIRNTEAFFGQGTRLTVV.

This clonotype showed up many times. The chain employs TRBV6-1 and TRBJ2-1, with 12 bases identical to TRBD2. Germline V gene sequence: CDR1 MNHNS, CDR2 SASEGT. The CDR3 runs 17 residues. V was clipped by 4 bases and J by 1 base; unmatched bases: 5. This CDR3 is CASSGASGRGSYNEQFF. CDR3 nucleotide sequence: TGTGCCAGCAGTGGAGCTAGCGGGAGGGGGTCCTACAATGAGCAGTTCTTC.

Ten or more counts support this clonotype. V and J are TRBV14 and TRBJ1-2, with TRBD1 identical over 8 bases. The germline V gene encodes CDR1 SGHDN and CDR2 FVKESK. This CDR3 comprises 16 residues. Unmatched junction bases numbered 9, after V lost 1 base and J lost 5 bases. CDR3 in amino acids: CASSQVVGQGPYGYTF. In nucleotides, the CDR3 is TGTGCCAGCAGCCAAGTCGTAGGACAGGGCCCTTATGGCTACACCTTC. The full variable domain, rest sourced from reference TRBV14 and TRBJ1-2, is EAGVTQFPSHSVIEKGQTVTLRCDPISGHDNLYWYRRVMGKEIKFLLHFVKESKQDESGMPNNRFLAERTGGTYSTLKVQPAELEDSGVYFCASSQVVGQGPYGYTFGSGTRLTVV.